A single sample gave rise to the 14 T cell receptor beta chains below, sequenced in a study of cytomegalovirus exposure and HLA in healthy donors. Assay used: immunoSEQ multiplex PCR; TCRdb lists only in-frame clones, some missing. The sample contains tens of thousands of clones, approximately 91% of which appear only once. The sample taken for sequencing was PBMCs. These receptors all stem from a man between 25 and 39 years old in good health and CMV-seronegative.

In DNA, the CDR3 is TGTGCCAGCTCACCACCTGGACTAGCCGGGTATGCGCAGTATTTT. This encodes CASSPPGLAGYAQYF. J is TRBJ2-3 and V is TRBV18, with 8 bases aligning to TRBD2. Germline values: CDR1 KGHSH, CDR2 LQKENI. This CDR3 has 15 amino acids. V was clipped by 0 bases and J by 10 bases; unmatched bases: 9. Variable domain in full (rest from reference TRBV18 and TRBJ2-3): NAGVMQNPRHLVRRRGQEARLRCSPMKGHSHVYWYRQLPEEGLKFMVYLQKENIIDESGMPKERFSAEFPKEGPSILRIQQVVRGDSAAYFCASSPPGLAGYAQYFGPGTRLTVL.

The V call is TRBV7-8, the J call TRBJ2-1, with D perhaps TRBD2 (6 bases). V lost 5 bases and J lost 3, with 17 bases in between. Germline V lookup: CDR1 SGHVS, CDR2 FQNEAQ. The length of the CDR3 is 16 residues. The CDR3 DNA reads TGTGCCAGCAGCCGATTTGGTGGTAGCGGCTACAATGAGCAGTTCTTC. Amino acids: CASSRFGGSGYNEQFF.

This clone was seen once. The chain combines TRBV7-6 with TRBJ2-3, with no clear D. This CDR3 spans 14 amino acids. The germline V and J ends were trimmed by 1 base and 2 bases, with 7 bases remaining between them. Germline loops: CDR1 SGHVS, CDR2 FNYEAQ. The CDR3 bases are TGTGCCAGCAGCTTAGTGAGCGACACAGATACGCAGTATTTT. Translated: CASSLVSDTDTQYF.

The chain couples TRBV11-2 to TRBJ2-3, with D unclear. CDR1 is SGHAT, CDR2 FQNNGV, per germline. The CDR3 covers 13 residues. V gave up 10 bases and J gave up 6 bases, with 17 bases separating them. The CDR3 spells CATGEVNGDTQYF. CDR3 DNA sequence: TGTGCCACCGGTGAGGTAAACGGGGATACGCAGTATTTT. The whole variable domain, filled in from reference TRBV11-2 and TRBJ2-3, reads EAGVAQSPRYKIIEKRQSVAFWCNPISGHATLYWYQQILGQGPKLLIQFQNNGVVDDSQLPKDRFSAERLKGVDSTLKIQPAKLEDSAVYLCATGEVNGDTQYFGPGTRLTVL.

The V and J genes are TRBV28 and TRBJ2-7, with D possibly matching TRBD1 (8 bases). Trimming took off 6 bases at V and 4 bases at J, with 25 bases between the two ends. The germline CDR1 and CDR2 sequences are MDHEN and SYDVKM. This CDR3 comprises 17 residues. Here the CDR3 DNA reads TGTGCCAGCAGGACACTACTCCGGACAGGGAGGGAGTACGAGCAGTACTTC. Its translation is CASRTLLRTGREYEQYF.

V gene TRBV4-1 combines with J gene TRBJ2-1, with D perhaps matching TRBD2 (5 bases). Germline assignment: CDR1 MGHRA and CDR2 YSYEKL. The CDR3 is made up of 16 amino acids. The V gene lost 2 bases and the J gene lost 4 bases, with 15 bases spanning the gap. In DNA form, the CDR3 reads TGCGCCAGCAGCCAATTTTTCGCACGAGGGTACAATGAGCAGTTCTTC. This gives the protein CASSQFFARGYNEQFF.

V gene TRBV4-1 combines with J gene TRBJ2-7; TRBD1 might be the D (5 bases). The V end was cut by 3 bases, the J end by 2 bases, with 17 bases between. This CDR3 is built from 16 residues. Germline assignment: CDR1 MGHRA and CDR2 YSYEKL. As DNA, the CDR3 is TGCGCCAGCAGCCATATACTCAAGGGGTCCCCCTACGAGCAGTACTTC. The encoded protein is CASSHILKGSPYEQYF.

The chain couples TRBV4-1 to TRBJ2-7; D is perhaps TRBD1 (6 bases). This CDR3 contains 15 residues. Germline V gives CDR1 MGHRA, CDR2 YSYEKL. Trimming cost V 0 bases and J 1 base, with 10 bases left between them. The CDR3 nucleotides are TGCGCCAGCAGCCAAGAGACAGGAGTTTCCTACGAGCAGTACTTC. Amino acid sequence: CASSQETGVSYEQYF.

The gene calls are TRBV29-1 and TRBJ1-2; 9 nucleotides agree with TRBD1. CDR3 length: 15 amino acids. Germline CDR1 reads SQVTM; CDR2 reads ANQGSEA. Trimming took 5 bases from V and 0 from J; bases not matched to a gene: 7. The CDR3 nucleotides read TGCAGCGTTACACCGGGACAGGGAACTAACTATGGCTACACCTTC. Amino acids: CSVTPGQGTNYGYTF.

This clone was seen only once. The chain couples TRBV6-6 to TRBJ2-7, with 8 bases matching TRBD2. The CDR3 runs to 16 residues. Germline CDR1 reads MNHNY; CDR2 reads SVGAGI (reference sequence). V gave up 1 base and J gave up 0 bases; unmatched junction bases: 5. The DNA for the CDR3 is TGTGCCAGCAGTTACTATACTAGCGGTAGCTCCTACGAGCAGTACTTC. It translates to CASSYYTSGSSYEQYF.

The chain uses TRBV6-7 and TRBJ2-4; D ambiguous. TRBV6-7 is annotated as an ORF whose role is uncertain. The CDR3 is made up of 15 amino acids. The ends were cut back, 6 bases at V and 6 bases at J, with 18 bases in the middle. The CDR3 loop reads CASRGYRQVLNIQYF. CDR3 sequence (DNA): TGTGCCAGCAGAGGTTACCGGCAGGTATTAAACATTCAGTACTTC.

The rearrangement joins TRBV27 to TRBJ2-7; the match to TRBD2 covers 9 bases. The CDR3 has 14 amino acids. CDR1 and CDR2 from the germline V gene are MNHEY and SMNVEV (reference sequence). V lost 6 bases to trimming and J lost 2 bases; unmatched junction nucleotides: 5. In DNA, the CDR3 is TGTGCCAGCAGGATGGTAGCGGGGGCCTACGAGCAGTACTTC. It specifies CASRMVAGAYEQYF.

This chain joins TRBV6-5 and TRBJ2-2; D is perhaps TRBD1 (6 bases). CDR1 is MNHEY and CDR2 is SVGAGI in the germline V gene. Between the trimmed V and J ends, which lost 4 bases and 7 bases, there was a span of 7 bases. CDR3 size: 12 residues. The CDR3 region has the DNA TGTGCCAGCAGTTGGACAGACGGGGAGCTGTTTTTT. This translates into CASSWTDGELFF.

The gene calls are TRBV15 and TRBJ1-5, with D possibly matching TRBD1 (6 bases). V dropped 0 bases and J dropped 9 bases, with 18 bases sitting between them. Germline CDR1 LNHNV, CDR2 YYDKDF (reference sequence). This CDR3 is built from 16 residues. CDR3 nucleotides: TGTGCCACCAGCAGAGATTCGGACAGATTCCCATTGCCCCAGCATTTT. Translated: CATSRDSDRFPLPQHF.